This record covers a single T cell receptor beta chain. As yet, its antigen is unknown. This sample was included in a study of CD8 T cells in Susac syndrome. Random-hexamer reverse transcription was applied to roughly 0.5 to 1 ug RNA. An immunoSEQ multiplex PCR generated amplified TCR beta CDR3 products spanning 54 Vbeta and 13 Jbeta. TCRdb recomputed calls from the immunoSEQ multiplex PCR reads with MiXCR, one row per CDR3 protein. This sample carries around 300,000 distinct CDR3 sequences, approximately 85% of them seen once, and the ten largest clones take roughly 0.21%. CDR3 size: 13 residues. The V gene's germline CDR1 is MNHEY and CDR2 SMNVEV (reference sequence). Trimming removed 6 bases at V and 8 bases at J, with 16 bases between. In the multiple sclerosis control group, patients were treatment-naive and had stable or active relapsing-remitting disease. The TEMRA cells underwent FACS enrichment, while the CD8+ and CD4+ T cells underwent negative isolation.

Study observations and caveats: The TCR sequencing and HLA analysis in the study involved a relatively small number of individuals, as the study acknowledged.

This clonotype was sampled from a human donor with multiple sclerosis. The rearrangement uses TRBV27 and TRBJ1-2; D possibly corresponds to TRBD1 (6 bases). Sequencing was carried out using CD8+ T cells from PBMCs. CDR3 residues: CASRIGGAGGYTF. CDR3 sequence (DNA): TGTGCCAGCAGAATTGGGGGCGCCGGGGGCTACACCTTC.